Listed here are 30 T cell receptor beta chains from one sample, sequenced in a study of shared clonotypes between healthy human individuals. TCRdb keeps only in-frame clones here, not all; method: immunoSEQ multiplex PCR. The data show roughly 2.6 million clones, 90% to 95% seen once. What was sequenced was naive CD4+ T cells sorted from blood. Subset here: CD45RA+ positively selected. These receptors were taken from a man aged 18 to 29 in good health.

The gene calls are TRBV28 and TRBJ1-3, with unresolved D. Per the germline V gene, CDR1 is MDHEN and CDR2 is SYDVKM. V lost 4 bases, J lost 1 base, and 11 bases lay in between. The CDR3 runs 15 residues. CDR3 sequence: CASSSEGFSGNTIYF. In DNA, the CDR3 is TGTGCCAGCAGTTCAGAGGGCTTTTCTGGAAACACCATATATTTT.

The V and J genes are TRBV6-6 and TRBJ2-1; TRBD1 aligns across 8 bases. Germline assignment: CDR1 MNHNY and CDR2 SVGAGI (reference sequence). The CDR3 loop spans 15 amino acids. V trimming: 6 bases; J trimming: 3 bases; junction bases outside the gene matches: 7. The CDR3 nucleotides are TGTGCCAGCAGCAGAGGTGGACAGGGCTACAATGAGCAGTTCTTC. Its protein product is CASSRGGQGYNEQFF.

The chain has TRBV11-2 and TRBJ1-2; TRBD1 is a possible D gene (5 bases). Between the trimmed V and J ends, which lost 4 bases and 0 bases, there was a span of 9 bases. Per germline, CDR1 SGHAT and CDR2 FQNNGV. The CDR3 runs 14 residues. As DNA, the CDR3 is TGTGCCAGCAGCTCGGGAGGGGCTAACTATGGCTACACCTTC. It is translated as CASSSGGANYGYTF.

The CDR3 here is CASTGNRVSPLHF. Here the CDR3 DNA reads TGTGCCAGCACGGGGAACAGGGTTTCACCCCTCCACTTT. The V call is TRBV27, the J call TRBJ1-6; D is perhaps TRBD1 (6 bases). The CDR3 is 13 amino acids. The ends were cut back, 7 bases at V and 9 bases at J, with 13 bases in the middle. Germline V gene lookup returns CDR1 MNHEY and CDR2 SMNVEV (reference sequence).

This clone was seen just once. The chain recombines TRBV4-1 with TRBJ2-1, with TRBD1 identical over 9 bases. The CDR3 has 17 residues. V gave up 4 bases and J gave up 5 bases; unmatched junction bases: 12. Germline CDR1 is MGHRA and CDR2 is YSYEKL. CDR3 residues: CASSPTPQGASNNEQFF. CDR3 nucleotides: TGCGCCAGCAGCCCCACCCCACAGGGGGCATCGAACAATGAGCAGTTCTTC.

The rearrangement joins TRBV4-3 to TRBJ2-1, with 7 positions matching TRBD2. CDR3 length: 16 amino acids. The germline V gene has CDR1 LGHNA and CDR2 YSLEER. V lost 0 bases, J lost 7 bases, and 9 bases stayed unmatched. CDR3 nucleotide sequence: TGCGCCAGCAGCCAAGATCCTGCGGGAGTGGGGAATGAGCAGTTCTTC. Its protein is CASSQDPAGVGNEQFF.

Comments on this clone: Other DNA sequences of this sample code for an identical CDR3. This chain connects TRBV19 to TRBJ2-1; weak D call: TRBD2 (5 bases). The CDR3 totals 15 residues. CDR1 LNHDA and CDR2 SQIVND come from the germline V gene (reference sequence). Trimming pared 5 bases from V and 2 bases from J, leaving 13 bases between. Here the CDR3 reads CASSSSGSAYNEQFF. The CDR3, as DNA: TGTGCCAGTAGTTCCTCGGGGAGTGCCTACAATGAGCAGTTCTTC.

This clone was detected a few times. The chain recombines TRBV6-5 with TRBJ1-6, with 10 nucleotides matching TRBD1. In germline, CDR1 is MNHEY, CDR2 SVGAGI. CDR3 length equals 15 residues. J was trimmed by 9 bases and V by 5 bases; bases with no gene match: 7. CDR3 amino acids: CASSVSGTGVSPLHF. DNA of the CDR3: TGTGCCAGCAGTGTATCCGGGACAGGGGTTTCACCCCTCCACTTT.

Remarks on this clone: The sample has other DNA sequences that encode this CDR3 too. This chain links TRBV18 with TRBJ1-5, with D perhaps matching TRBD1 (5 bases). Trimming left V 3 bases short and J 1 base short, with 7 bases between. Germline loops: CDR1 KGHSH, CDR2 LQKENI. This CDR3 has 14 residues. CDR3 loop: CASSPGPSNQPQHF. CDR3 coding DNA: TGTGCCAGCTCACCGGGACCGAGCAATCAGCCCCAGCATTTT.

The chain joins TRBV7-2 to TRBJ1-6; possibly TRBD1 for D (5 bases). Germline values: CDR1 SGHTA, CDR2 FQGNSA. The CDR3 has 15 amino acids. Trimming removed 1 base from V and 10 bases from J, with 14 bases in between. The CDR3 sequence is CASSLGAGTGSPLHF. In nucleotides, the CDR3 is TGTGCCAGCAGCTTAGGGGCAGGGACGGGATCACCCCTCCACTTT.

The chain employs TRBV6-1 and TRBJ1-4; D remains unclear. The CDR3 is 15 residues long. V lost 6 bases, J lost 6 bases, and 17 bases lay in between. The germline V gene encodes CDR1 MNHNS and CDR2 SASEGT. The CDR3 region is CASSQTRAGDEKLFF. CDR3 nucleotides: TGTGCCAGCAGCCAAACTAGGGCGGGCGATGAAAAACTGTTTTTT.

The chain combines TRBV9 with TRBJ2-2; D is uncertain. Germline CDR1 and CDR2: SGDLS and YYNGEE. The germline V and J ends were trimmed by 0 bases and 0 bases, with 9 bases remaining between them. The CDR3 consists of 16 residues. CDR3 DNA: TGTGCCAGCAGCGTAGTGGGCAGATCGAACACCGGGGAGCTGTTTTTT. It codes for CASSVVGRSNTGELFF. The variable domain in full, completed from reference TRBV9 and TRBJ2-2, reads DSGVTQTPKHLITATGQRVTLRCSPRSGDLSVYWYQQSLDQGLQFLIQYYNGEERAKGNILERFSAQQFPDLHSELNLSSLELGDSALYFCASSVVGRSNTGELFFGEGSRLTVL.

This chain joins TRBV7-3 and TRBJ2-7; 10 positions match TRBD2. The V gene's germline CDR1 is SGHTA and CDR2 FQGTGA. V lost 1 base, J lost 5 bases, and 2 bases stayed unmatched. The CDR3 sequence is 14 residues long. The CDR3 DNA reads TGTGCCAGCAGCTTAAGAGCGGGAGGGAACGAGCAGTACTTC. Encoded protein: CASSLRAGGNEQYF.

V and J are TRBV5-1 and TRBJ2-7, with TRBD2 identical over 10 bases. With V trimmed by 4 bases and J by 2 bases, 6 bases remained unmatched. The CDR3 is 15 residues long. Germline V CDR1 and CDR2: SGHRS, YFSETQ. CDR3 region: CASSPTSGIPYEQYF. CDR3 nucleotide sequence: TGCGCCAGCAGCCCAACTAGCGGGATACCCTACGAGCAGTACTTC.

V gene TRBV5-6 combines with J gene TRBJ2-3, with TRBD2 matching 7 bases. CDR1 and CDR2 from the germline V gene are SGHDT and YYEEEE. This CDR3 is built from 17 residues. After removal of 0 bases from V and 4 bases from J, the junction contained 11 bases not matched to a gene. This chain's CDR3 is CASSLDLREGPPDTQYF. The CDR3 DNA reads TGTGCCAGCAGCTTGGATTTGAGGGAGGGGCCCCCAGATACGCAGTATTTT.

This clone was counted only a few times. Other nucleotide sequences in the sample specify the same CDR3. The rearrangement uses TRBV7-9 and TRBJ1-6, with D possibly matching TRBD1 (6 bases). V was trimmed by 5 bases and J by 7 bases, leaving 12 bases between them. Germline loops: CDR1 SEHNR, CDR2 FQNEAQ (reference sequence). There are 14 residues in the CDR3. The CDR3 sequence is CASSPGQNNSPLHF. The CDR3, as DNA: TGTGCCAGCAGCCCAGGACAGAACAATTCACCCCTCCACTTT.

This clone was picked up one time. The CDR3: CASRPQGAYGYTF. CDR3 sequence (DNA): TGTGCCAGCAGACCGCAGGGGGCGTACGGCTACACCTTC. The genes are TRBV28 and TRBJ1-2; 8 bases match TRBD1. CDR3 length: 13 amino acids. Germline CDR1 MDHEN, CDR2 SYDVKM. V was pared by 6 bases and J by 8 bases, with 8 bases of the junction left unmatched.

V and J are TRBV18 and TRBJ2-3; no definite D call. Germline assignment: CDR1 KGHSH and CDR2 LQKENI. The CDR3 covers 13 residues. V was cut by 6 bases and J by 1 base, with 8 bases left in between. The CDR3 reads CASSLSGTDTQYF. CDR3 sequence (DNA): TGTGCCAGCTCCCTTAGTGGCACAGATACGCAGTATTTT. The entire variable domain, with the rest obtained from reference TRBV18 and TRBJ2-3, is as follows: NAGVMQNPRHLVRRRGQEARLRCSPMKGHSHVYWYRQLPEEGLKFMVYLQKENIIDESGMPKERFSAEFPKEGPSILRIQQVVRGDSAAYFCASSLSGTDTQYFGPGTRLTVL.

The chain is built from TRBV30 and TRBJ2-5, with a tentative D call TRBD1 (5 bases). The CDR3 is 13 residues long. The ends were cut back, 3 bases at V and 3 bases at J, with 11 bases in the middle. Per germline, CDR1 GTSNPN and CDR2 SVGIG (reference sequence). CDR3 sequence (DNA): TGTGCCTGGAGGGGGTCGACAGAAGAGACCCAGTACTTC. Translation gives CAWRGSTEETQYF.

Regarding this clone: Different DNA sequences within this sample yield the same CDR3. The V gene is TRBV6-5, the J gene TRBJ2-7; the D call may be TRBD1 or TRBD2 (6 bases each). V was trimmed by 0 bases and J by 4 bases, leaving 13 bases between them. The CDR3 length is 15 residues. Germline V gives CDR1 MNHEY, CDR2 SVGAGI. The CDR3 region is CASSYSNRGQYEQYF. CDR3 coding DNA: TGTGCCAGCAGTTACTCGAACCGGGGGCAATACGAGCAGTACTTC.

V gene TRBV5-4 combines with J gene TRBJ1-2, with 7 bases lining up with TRBD1. Germline CDR1 is SGHNT and CDR2 is YYREEE (reference sequence). The length of the CDR3 is 15 residues. J lost 9 bases, V lost 0 bases, and 11 bases had no gene match. In DNA form, the CDR3 reads TGTGCCAGCAGCTTGGAGGGGGAAGGACAGGCCAGCTACACCTTC. As protein: CASSLEGEGQASYTF. The variable domain in full, completed from reference TRBV5-4 and TRBJ1-2, reads ETGVTQSPTHLIKTRGQQVTLRCSSQSGHNTVSWYQQALGQGPQFIFQYYREEENGRGNFPPRFSGLQFPNYSSELNVNALELDDSALYLCASSLEGEGQASYTFGSGTRLTVV.

The chain couples TRBV11-2 to TRBJ1-3, with a weak D call TRBD1 (6 bases). V gave up 4 bases and J gave up 4 bases, with 8 bases separating them. In germline, CDR1 is SGHAT, CDR2 FQNNGV. The CDR3 extends over 13 amino acids. The CDR3 region is CASSWDTGNTIYF. CDR3 DNA sequence: TGTGCCAGCAGCTGGGACACGGGAAACACCATATATTTT.

The gene calls are TRBV5-1 and TRBJ2-3; D possibly corresponds to TRBD2 (5 bases). The V end was cut by 2 bases, the J end by 2 bases, with 15 bases between. The V gene's germline CDR1 is SGHRS and CDR2 YFSETQ. The CDR3 loop spans 16 amino acids. CDR3: CASSLGPPRATDTQYF. The CDR3 nucleotides are TGCGCCAGCAGCTTAGGACCCCCGAGGGCCACAGATACGCAGTATTTT.

The CDR3 DNA reads TGTGCCAGTAAACGCGGGGGGACAGGTGTTGGAACAGATACGCAGTATTTT. Amino acid sequence: CASKRGGTGVGTDTQYF. The chain links TRBV19 to TRBJ2-3; either TRBD1 or TRBD2 may supply D (8 bases each). Germline CDR1 reads LNHDA; CDR2 reads SQIVND (reference sequence). This CDR3 has 17 amino acids. V was clipped by 7 bases and J by 3 bases, with 23 bases between them.

To note about this clone: This specimen includes other DNA sequences encoding the same CDR3. V is TRBV28 and J is TRBJ1-5; D not resolved. V was cut by 6 bases and J by 1 base, with 4 bases left in between. The CDR3 sequence is 12 residues long. Looked up from germline, CDR1 is MDHEN and CDR2 is SYDVKM. In nucleotides, the CDR3 is TGTGCCAGCAGAAACAGCAATCAGCCCCAGCATTTT. It specifies CASRNSNQPQHF.

The chain links TRBV13 to TRBJ2-7; D tentatively reads TRBD1 or TRBD2 (6 bases each). The V end lost 0 bases, the J end lost 2 bases, and 14 bases lay between the germline ends. Germline V CDR1 and CDR2: PRHDT, FYEKMQ (reference sequence). The CDR3 extends over 16 amino acids. CDR3 residues: CASSLGGGLSTYEQYF. For the CDR3, the DNA is TGTGCCAGCAGCTTAGGCGGGGGCCTGAGTACCTACGAGCAGTACTTC.

This sequence joins TRBV5-5 and TRBJ2-5, with TRBD2 matching 10 bases. The V gene's germline CDR1 is SGHKS and CDR2 YYEKEE (reference sequence). Unmatched junction bases numbered 15, after V lost 6 bases and J lost 4 bases. This CDR3 region has 17 residues. In DNA form, the CDR3 reads TGTGCCAGCACCCGGGTCATAGCGGGGGGTCGAGCAGAGACCCAGTACTTC. Amino acids: CASTRVIAGGRAETQYF.

The chain combines TRBV9 with TRBJ2-1; 10 bases map to TRBD2. The trim removed 0 bases at V and 10 bases at J, leaving 10 bases unmatched. Germline V gene lookup returns CDR1 SGDLS and CDR2 YYNGEE. CDR3 length: 16 residues. The CDR3 loop is CASSVGTSGEGGEQFF. CDR3 bases: TGTGCCAGCAGCGTAGGTACTAGCGGGGAAGGGGGCGAGCAGTTCTTC.

The genes are TRBV28 and TRBJ2-7; TRBD1 agrees at 8 bases. The ends lost 6 bases at V and 2 bases at J; junction bases unmatched: 9. The CDR3 sequence is 15 residues long. The germline CDR1 and CDR2 sequences are MDHEN and SYDVKM. The CDR3 here is CASSTSGTGAYEQYF. The CDR3 DNA reads TGTGCCAGCAGCACATCCGGGACAGGAGCCTACGAGCAGTACTTC.

This clone has a single count. The gene calls are TRBV25-1 and TRBJ2-5; D may match TRBD1 or TRBD2 (5 bases each). This CDR3 is built from 14 residues. With 5 bases removed from V and 5 bases from J, the gap between germline ends came to 15 bases. CDR1 and CDR2 from the germline V gene are MGHDK and SYGVNS. The CDR3 protein is CASSPKVGTETQYF. CDR3 in DNA: TGTGCCAGCAGTCCCAAAGTAGGGACGGAGACCCAGTACTTC.